The 21 T cell receptor beta chains below come from one sample, sequenced in a study of blood T cells in healthy people across ages. Primers used in a second PCR of about 7 to 11 cycles were a sample-barcoded 5' primer and a J-beta primer mix. One entry per CDR3 protein, called by TCRdb with MiXCR from the 5' RACE reads. The top ten hold about 10% of the sample, which has about 1.6 million distinct CDR3 sequences, almost 35% seen once. Sequencing was done on a sample of blood. The receptors stem from a woman younger than 45 in good health.

The genes are TRBV27 and TRBJ2-1; possibly TRBD2 for D (8 bases). CDR1 is MNHEY and CDR2 is SMNVEV in the germline V gene (reference sequence). This CDR3 has 14 amino acids. With 3 bases removed from V and 15 bases from J, the gap between germline ends came to 21 bases. Here the CDR3 DNA reads TGTGCCAGCAGTTTCTTACAGGGGATAGCGGGGTGGTTCTTC. This codes for CASSFLQGIAGWFF.

The chain has TRBV5-1 and TRBJ2-5, with no clear D. Matching the DNA end better, TRBJ2-7 makes the J call doubtful. There are 14 residues in the CDR3. Germline CDR1 SGHRS, CDR2 YFSETQ. The CDR3 region is CASSLNNSNYEQYF. The DNA for the CDR3 is TGCGCCAGCAGCTTGAACAACTCAAACTACGAGCAGTACTTC.

This clonotype was counted only a few times. The chain has TRBV5-1 and TRBJ2-1; possible D gene TRBD2, 5 bases. Germline V gene data show CDR1 as SGHRS and CDR2 as YFSETQ. This CDR3 comprises 18 residues. V was shortened by 3 bases and J by 2 bases, with 21 bases between the two germline ends. The CDR3 sequence is CASSSSRTGSFTYNEQFF. CDR3 nucleotide sequence: TGCGCCAGCAGCTCCAGCCGGACTGGAAGTTTCACCTACAATGAGCAGTTCTTC. Variable domain in full (rest from reference TRBV5-1 and TRBJ2-1): KAGVTQTPRYLIKTRGQQVTLSCSPISGHRSVSWYQQTPGQGLQFLFEYFSETQRNKGNFPGRFSGRQFSNSRSEMNVSTLELGDSALYLCASSSSRTGSFTYNEQFFGPGTRLTVL.

In the case of this clonotype: An end of the junction differs from the germline gene, which may be a read error. V gene TRBV7-8 combines with J gene TRBJ2-1, with D hard to call. The CDR3 loop spans 15 amino acids. Germline V gene lookup returns CDR1 SGHVS and CDR2 FQNEAQ. The CDR3 region has the DNA TGTGCCAGCAGCTTAATGGCCCCTTCCGACAATGAGCAGGTCTTC. It codes for CASSLMAPSDNEQVF. The entire variable domain, with the rest obtained from reference TRBV7-8 and TRBJ2-1, is as follows: GAGVSQSPRYKVAKRGQDVALRCDPISGHVSLFWYQQALGQGPEFLTYFQNEAQLDKSGLPSDRFFAERPEGSVSTLKIQRTQQEDSAVYLCASSLMAPSDNEQVFGPGTRLTVL.

The chain links TRBV5-1 to TRBJ2-3; D remains unclear. The ends were cut back, 0 bases at V and 4 bases at J, with 9 bases in the middle. Germline lookup yields CDR1 SGHRS and CDR2 YFSETQ. This CDR3 has 14 residues. CDR3 DNA sequence: TGCGCCAGCAGCTTGGGTGTGGTACCAGATACGCAGTATTTT. As protein: CASSLGVVPDTQYF.

The J gene is TRBJ2-1, the V gene TRBV12-3 or TRBV12-4, with D hard to call. The length of the CDR3 is 14 residues. V lost 5 bases to trimming and J lost 7 bases, with 15 bases between them. The CDR3 coding sequence is TGTGCCAGCAGTATCTCCACCCAAGGGAATGAGCAGTTCTTC. Translated: CASSISTQGNEQFF.

A few counts support this clonotype. CDR3 residues: CASRSNGGQETQYF. The CDR3 bases are TGTGCCAGCAGGTCTAACGGGGGACAAGAGACCCAGTACTTC. The V gene is TRBV7-3, the J gene TRBJ2-5; possibly TRBD2 for D (6 bases). The ends were cut back, 6 bases at V and 2 bases at J, with 13 bases in the middle. This CDR3 is 14 amino acids long. The germline V gene has CDR1 SGHTA and CDR2 FQGTGA.

This clonotype was seen only a few times. The gene calls are TRBV4-1 and TRBJ2-7, with 14 bases that match TRBD2. The V gene end was trimmed by 1 base and the J gene end by 4 bases; junction bases not matched to a gene: 3. CDR1 is MGHRA and CDR2 is YSYEKL in the germline V gene. The CDR3 sequence is 16 residues long. DNA for the CDR3: TGCGCCAGCAGCCAAGGGACTAGCGGGAGGCGGTACGAGCAGTACTTC. Its translation: CASSQGTSGRRYEQYF.

The genes are TRBV10-2 and TRBJ2-7; 10 bases map to TRBD2. V lost 6 bases to trimming and J lost 2 bases; unmatched junction nucleotides: 7. Looked up from germline, CDR1 is WSHSY and CDR2 is SAAADI. The CDR3 runs 15 residues. This CDR3 is CASSDLAGEPYEQYF. The CDR3 DNA sequence: TGCGCCAGCAGCGATCTAGCGGGAGAACCCTACGAGCAGTACTTC.

The rearrangement uses TRBV2 and TRBJ2-7, with a tentative D call TRBD1 (6 bases). Germline loops: CDR1 SNHLY, CDR2 FYNNEI. This CDR3 spans 13 amino acids. The ends were cut back, 8 bases at V and 2 bases at J, with 13 bases in the middle. DNA of the CDR3: TGTGCCAGCCGGGACACAGAACCCTACGAGCAGTACTTC. This translates into CASRDTEPYEQYF.

This clonotype was picked up many times. The CDR3 loop reads CASSPGTSGGSHTDTQYF. DNA of the CDR3: TGTGCCAGCAGTCCAGGGACTAGCGGGGGGTCACACACAGATACGCAGTATTTT. The chain has TRBV12-3 or TRBV12-4 and TRBJ2-3, with TRBD2 matching over 15 bases. J gave up 2 bases and V 5 bases, and 8 bases lay outside the gene matches. The CDR3 is 18 residues long.

The genes are TRBV12-3 or TRBV12-4 and TRBJ2-3; TRBD1 agrees at 7 bases. Trimming at V came to 5 bases and at J to 6 bases, leaving 8 bases not matched to a gene. The CDR3 spans 14 residues. The CDR3 DNA is TGTGCCAGCAGTCAAGGACAGGCCTGGGATACGCAGTATTTT. It codes for CASSQGQAWDTQYF.

V usage is TRBV20-1 and J usage is TRBJ2-3; the match to TRBD2 covers 8 bases. Losses at the gene ends were 1 base for V and 3 bases for J; bases not matched to a gene: 6. The CDR3 contains 15 residues. Germline V lookup: CDR1 DFQATT, CDR2 SNEGSKA (reference sequence). The CDR3 sequence: CSARVIAGKTDTQYF. The CDR3 nucleotides read TGCAGTGCTAGAGTTATAGCGGGGAAAACAGATACGCAGTATTTT.

The CDR3: CASSPTRSTSGTQYF. In DNA form, the CDR3 reads TGTGCCAGCAGCCCGACCCGGAGTACCTCAGGGACCCAGTACTTC. V is TRBV11-1 and J is TRBJ2-5; unclear D gene. Germline lookup yields CDR1 SGHAT and CDR2 FQDESV (reference sequence). This CDR3 spans 15 amino acids. Trimming cost V 5 bases and J 7 bases, with 20 bases left between them. Full variable domain (outside the CDR3, taken from reference TRBV11-1 and TRBJ2-5): EAEVAQSPRYKITEKSQAVAFWCDPISGHATLYWYRQILGQGPELLVQFQDESVVDDSQLPKDRFSAERLKGVDSTLKIQPAELGDSAMYLCASSPTRSTSGTQYFGPGTRLLVL.

This clonotype was seen at least ten times. The gene calls are TRBV20-1 and TRBJ2-3; a possible D gene is TRBD1 (6 bases). From germline, CDR1 is DFQATT and CDR2 SNEGSKA (reference sequence). V lost 3 bases, J lost 6 bases, and 19 bases lay in between. The CDR3 sequence is 15 residues long. The CDR3 sequence is CSARAQGRSGDTQYF. Here the CDR3 DNA reads TGCAGTGCTAGGGCCCAGGGGCGGTCCGGGGATACGCAGTATTTT.

Details on this clonotype: This may arise from a read error, as a much more abundant clone is one base away. In DNA form, the CDR3 reads TGTGCCAGCAGCTCATGGGCAGACTACGAGCAGTACTTC. Translated, it gives CASSSWADYEQYF. The rearrangement uses TRBV7-9 and TRBJ2-7; D not resolved. Between the trimmed V and J ends, which lost 4 bases and 3 bases, there was a span of 10 bases. This CDR3 comprises 13 residues. Germline assignment: CDR1 SEHNR and CDR2 FQNEAQ (reference sequence).

The CDR3 DNA is TGTGCCACCAGTGATAACAGGGCTTCGCAGCCCCAGCATTTT. It translates to CATSDNRASQPQHF. The V and J genes are TRBV24-1 and TRBJ1-5, with TRBD1 as a possible D gene (6 bases). Trimming removed 3 bases at V and 7 bases at J, with 12 bases between. The CDR3 is 14 amino acids. CDR1 is KGHDR and CDR2 is SFDVKD in the germline V gene.

V gene TRBV7-9 combines with J gene TRBJ1-2, with D possibly being TRBD1 (6 bases). The V end lost 5 bases, the J end lost 5 bases, and 15 bases lay between the germline ends. CDR1 and CDR2 (germline): SEHNR, FQNEAQ (reference sequence). The CDR3 contains 14 residues. The CDR3 region is CASSPQGIGYGYTF. In DNA form, the CDR3 reads TGTGCCAGCAGCCCGCAGGGGATTGGGTATGGCTACACCTTC.

This chain joins TRBV7-9 and TRBJ2-1; TRBD2 matches 9 bases. The CDR3 runs 16 residues. J gave up 3 bases and V 5 bases, and 8 bases lay outside the gene matches. The germline CDR1 and CDR2 sequences are SEHNR and FQNEAQ (reference sequence). Written as DNA, the CDR3 is TGTGCCAGCAGCGACTCAAGCGGGGGGTACTACAATGAGCAGTTCTTC. Its protein is CASSDSSGGYYNEQFF.

This clonotype was counted a single time. One end of the junction is discordant with germline, which a read error may explain. The rearrangement links TRBV28 to TRBJ2-5; 7 bases fit TRBD2. The CDR3 length is 14 residues. Germline CDR1 and CDR2: MDHEN and SYDVKM. In nucleotides, the CDR3 is TGTACCAGCACCTACCCCCGGGGAGGGAGGGAGCAGTACTTC. Translated, it gives CTSTYPRGGREQYF.

The chain employs TRBV20-1 and TRBJ2-5; the D gene could be TRBD1 or TRBD2 (5 bases each). The germline V gene has CDR1 DFQATT and CDR2 SNEGSKA (reference sequence). The length of the CDR3 is 16 residues. V dropped 4 bases and J dropped 1 base, with 19 bases sitting between them. The CDR3 DNA reads TGCAGTGCTATAGGGACCGCCGTCGCCTTCCAAGAGACCCAGTACTTC. It codes for CSAIGTAVAFQETQYF.